These T cell receptor beta chains were read from a single sample in a study of regulatory T cells in long-lasting Graves disease. In TCRdb, the multiplex PCR reads were re-called with MiXCR into one record per CDR3 protein. The sample records hundreds of thousands of distinct CDR3 sequences, roughly 15% being singletons. The same data also went into a second study, on T cells in Graves' hyperthyroidism and ophthalmopathy.

This specimen consisted of peripheral blood mononuclear cells (PBMCs), obtained at new diagnosis, from a patient treated with antithyroid drugs. These receptors were taken from a woman under 40 with Graves disease. The CDR3 runs from the conserved cysteine through the conserved F or W. A D gene is named only where the DNA matches it firmly. Expanded clones are given a class, and other clones once, few, many or no size at all.

-	TRBV7-2	TRBJ2-2	few	CASSLASWAGEPFF	TGTGCCAGCAGCTTGGCTAGCTGGGCCGGGGAGCCGTTTTTT
-	TRBV24-1	TRBJ1-4	few	CATSDSSWGPGGVTNEKLFF	TGTGCCACCAGTGATTCCAGCTGGGGCCCGGGTGGGGTGACTAATGAAAAACTGTTTTTT
TRBD1	TRBV6-5	TRBJ1-6	few	CASSYSKAGGAGNSPLHF	TGTGCCAGCAGTTACTCGAAGGCAGGGGGCGCCGGGAATTCACCCCTCCACTTT
-	TRBV6-5	TRBJ1-3	-	CASSYSNPLIGLGNTIYF	TGTGCCAGCAGTTACTCGAACCCCCTAATAGGGTTAGGAAACACCATATATTTT
-	TRBV7-2	TRBJ2-7	many	CASSPRAPLVEQYF	TGTGCCAGCAGCCCCAGGGCCCCTCTTGTCGAGCAGTACTTC
TRBD1	TRBV28	TRBJ2-7	-	CASSLRGTGVGEQYF	TGTGCCAGCAGTTTAAGGGGGACAGGGGTGGGAGAGCAGTACTTC
TRBD2	TRBV30	TRBJ2-1	-	CAWSVPDSRGLATWNEQFF	TGTGCCTGGAGTGTACCGGACAGCAGAGGACTAGCGACGTGGAATGAGCAGTTCTTC
-	TRBV4-1	TRBJ1-2	once	CASSQENRANYGYTF	TGCGCCAGCAGCCAAGAAAATAGGGCAAACTATGGCTACACCTTC
TRBD2	TRBV2	TRBJ2-5	-	CASSPASGRRGETQYF	TGTGCCAGCAGCCCGGCTAGCGGCCGTCGTGGAGAGACCCAGTACTTC
-	TRBV29-1	TRBJ2-7	few	CSVEDQEVYF	TGCAGCGTCGAAGACCAGGAGGTGTACTTC
TRBD1	TRBV6-1	TRBJ1-6	few	CASSPGTGGRRSPLHF	TGTGCCAGCAGTCCGGGGACAGGGGGACGGCGATCACCCCTCCACTTT
-	TRBV15	TRBJ2-7	many	CATSREGYEQYF	TGTGCCACCAGCAGAGAGGGCTACGAGCAGTACTTC
-	TRBV6-2/TRBV6-3	TRBJ1-1	-	CTAIPGGRGPEAFF	TGTACCGCAATTCCGGGGGGCCGGGGACCTGAAGCTTTCTTT
-	TRBV7-9	TRBJ1-1	-	CASSRKKSEMNTEAFF	TGTGCCAGCAGCAGGAAGAAATCTGAAATGAACACTGAAGCTTTCTTT
-	TRBV2	TRBJ1-3	many	CASRQPGTAGNTIYF	TGTGCCAGCAGACAACCAGGGACCGCTGGAAACACCATATATTTT
-	TRBV20-1	TRBJ1-2	few	CSAARTGYGYTF	TGCAGTGCCGCCAGGACGGGCTATGGCTACACCTTC
-	TRBV9	TRBJ1-1	-	CASSATDWGTEAFF	TGTGCCAGCAGCGCGACAGATTGGGGCACTGAAGCTTTCTTT
-	TRBV6-1	TRBJ2-7	-	CASSVRDTPSYEQYF	TGTGCCAGCAGTGTTCGGGACACGCCATCCTACGAGCAGTACTTC
-	TRBV6-2/TRBV6-3	TRBJ2-5	-	CASSETQYF	TGTGCCAGCTCAGAGACCCAGTACTTC
-	TRBV7-6	TRBJ2-7	-	CASSPRGRSSSYEQYF	TGTGCCAGCAGCCCCCGGGGGAGATCCTCCTCCTACGAGCAGTACTTC
-	TRBV6-1	TRBJ1-1	-	CASTPGSQGRAFF	TGTGCCAGCACTCCTGGCTCGCAGGGGAGGGCTTTCTTT
-	TRBV12-3/TRBV12-4	TRBJ1-5	many	CASSFSPSGQPQHF	TGTGCCAGCAGTTTCTCCCCCTCGGGGCAGCCCCAGCATTTT
-	TRBV6-1	TRBJ2-5	many	CASSEATLAVETQYF	TGTGCCAGCAGTGAAGCTACACTAGCTGTAGAGACCCAGTACTTC
TRBD1	TRBV30	TRBJ1-5	few	CAWSLGTANQPQHF	TGTGCCTGGAGCCTAGGGACAGCAAATCAGCCCCAGCATTTT
TRBD2	TRBV12-3/TRBV12-4	TRBJ2-7	many	CASNLSGSSGIPYEQYF	TGTGCCAGCAACCTCTCAGGTAGCAGCGGGATACCCTACGAGCAGTACTTC
TRBD1	TRBV28	TRBJ1-5	-	CASTFMTGGGQPQHF	TGTGCCAGCACTTTTATGACAGGGGGCGGTCAGCCCCAGCATTTT
-	TRBV28	TRBJ2-5	many	CASRAWVGETQYF	TGTGCCAGCAGGGCGTGGGTGGGAGAGACCCAGTACTTC
-	TRBV12-3/TRBV12-4	TRBJ1-3	few	CASSFGAYGGNTIYF	TGTGCCAGCAGTTTTGGGGCGTACGGTGGAAACACCATATATTTT
-	TRBV20-1	TRBJ1-2	many	CSAYTSTLGYTF	TGCAGTGCTTACACATCTACCCTGGGGTACACCTTC
-	TRBV7-6	TRBJ2-5	-	CASSFSSGSETQYF	TGTGCCAGCAGCTTTTCGTCGGGGTCCGAGACCCAGTACTTC
-	TRBV18	TRBJ2-5	-	CASSPPGLETQYF	TGTGCCAGCTCACCACCAGGGCTGGAGACCCAGTACTTC
-	TRBV7-9	TRBJ2-7	-	CASSTSPQGGNEQYF	TGTGCCAGCAGCACAAGCCCTCAGGGTGGGAACGAGCAGTACTTC
-	TRBV28	TRBJ1-2	many	CASRSPVAWVGGANYGYTF	TGTGCCAGCAGGTCACCCGTCGCGTGGGTGGGCGGGGCTAACTATGGCTACACCTTC
-	TRBV18	TRBJ1-3	-	CASYPSGSRNTIYF	TGTGCCAGCTACCCGAGCGGCAGCAGAAACACCATATATTTT
TRBD1	TRBV6-2/TRBV6-3	TRBJ1-3	-	CASRNSGQGPSGNTIYF	TGTGCCAGCAGGAACTCGGGACAGGGACCCTCTGGAAACACCATATATTTT
-	TRBV28	TRBJ1-3	many	CASSLHLLGGGNTIYF	TGTGCCAGCAGTTTACATCTTTTGGGGGGTGGAAACACCATATATTTT
-	TRBV7-3	TRBJ2-1	-	CASSSSPHNEQFF	TGTGCCAGCAGCTCGTCGCCTCACAATGAGCAGTTCTTC
TRBD1	TRBV24-1	TRBJ2-3	few	CATSGSIPGQGSTDTQYF	TGTGCCACCAGTGGGAGTATCCCGGGACAGGGTTCCACAGATACGCAGTATTTT
-	TRBV28	TRBJ2-6	few	CASSFERAGANVLTF	TGTGCCAGCAGTTTCGAGAGGGCTGGGGCCAACGTCCTGACTTTC
TRBD1	TRBV7-2	TRBJ2-1	few	CASSLVRGQGNEQFF	TGTGCCAGCAGCTTAGTGAGGGGACAGGGGAATGAGCAGTTCTTC
-	TRBV27	TRBJ2-1	few	CASRGPISYNEQFF	TGTGCCAGCAGGGGCCCAATATCCTACAATGAGCAGTTCTTC
-	TRBV28	TRBJ2-1	many	CASTIGGPAGEVQFF	TGTGCCAGCACCATAGGGGGGCCAGCAGGGGAGGTGCAGTTCTTC
-	TRBV2	TRBJ1-1	many	CASTGGTAEAFF	TGTGCCAGCACCGGGGGGACGGCTGAAGCTTTCTTT
-	TRBV19	TRBJ2-6	-	CASSRTESGANVLTF	TGTGCCAGTAGTAGGACAGAATCTGGGGCCAACGTCCTGACTTTC
-	TRBV9	TRBJ1-2	few	CASSPTLVSSGYTF	TGTGCCAGCAGCCCCACCTTAGTATCCTCCGGCTACACCTTC
-	TRBV20-1	TRBJ1-5	many	CSATRDTYQPQHF	TGCAGTGCGACCCGGGACACTTATCAGCCCCAGCATTTT
-	TRBV7-7	TRBJ2-7	many	CASSLTPSSYEQYF	TGTGCTAGCAGCCTCACCCCTAGCTCCTACGAGCAGTACTTC
-	TRBV6-5	TRBJ2-5	few	CASSYSISGIQETQYF	TGTGCCAGCAGTTACTCGATATCTGGGATACAAGAGACCCAGTACTTC
-	TRBV7-6	TRBJ2-2	-	CASRSEQGSLSGELFF	TGTGCCAGCAGATCTGAACAGGGCTCTCTTTCCGGGGAGCTGTTTTTT
-	TRBV20-1	TRBJ1-5	many	CSARTFRSRQSNQPQHF	TGCAGTGCTAGGACTTTCCGGTCGAGGCAATCCAATCAGCCCCAGCATTTT
TRBD1	TRBV7-3	TRBJ1-6	many	CASRGQGIDSPLHF	TGTGCCAGCAGAGGACAGGGGATTGATTCACCCCTCCACTTT
-	TRBV13	TRBJ1-2	-	CASVPLGEPNYGYTF	TGTGCCAGCGTCCCTCTCGGGGAACCTAACTATGGCTACACCTTC
-	TRBV3-1	TRBJ2-1	-	CASSQDRKTGGNEQFF	TGTGCCAGCAGCCAAGATCGGAAGACTGGGGGCAATGAGCAGTTCTTC
-	TRBV2	TRBJ2-3	many	CASSSLLATDTQYF	TGTGCCAGCAGCTCCTTACTAGCCACAGATACGCAGTATTTT
TRBD2	TRBV2	TRBJ2-7	-	CASRRLAGLTSEQYF	TGTGCCAGCAGGAGACTAGCGGGATTGACCTCCGAGCAGTACTTC
-	TRBV15	TRBJ1-2	many	CATSRDPTGNYGYTF	TGTGCCACCAGCAGAGACCCTACAGGGAACTATGGCTACACCTTC
-	TRBV28	TRBJ1-5	many	CASRSLGQPQHF	TGTGCCAGCAGATCACTTGGTCAGCCCCAGCATTTT
-	TRBV10-3	TRBJ2-5	-	CAISRGRETQYF	TGTGCCATCTCCAGGGGAAGAGAGACCCAGTACTTC
-	TRBV5-1	TRBJ1-4	many	CASSLWGETGKLFF	TGCGCCAGCAGCTTGTGGGGGGAGACTGGAAAACTGTTTTTT